This record concerns one TCR beta chain sequence. The antigen is not known. This sample is drawn from a study of OX40 agonist ivuxolimab in advanced cancers. Study as a whole: Having had anti-PD-1, anti-PD-L1 or anti-CTLA-4 therapy before was allowed, and about 40% had some.

This table comes from immunoSEQ multiplex PCR, and its TCRdb copy is limited to in-frame clones, with some not included. The repertoire holds about 74,000 clones, with roughly 84% as singletons. The germline V gene has CDR1 SGHVS and CDR2 FQNEAQ. This CDR3 has 18 residues. V was pared by 1 base and J by 0 bases, with 6 bases of the junction left unmatched. Study-wide results and limits: More expanded clones were seen, on average, in CD8+ T cells than in CD4+. Partly responding patients at 0.1-3.0 mg/kg showed some of the smallest clonal expansion. At doses 0.1 to 3.0 mg/kg, CD4+ and CD8+ clones expanded.

The rearrangement uses TRBV7-8 and TRBJ2-6, with TRBD2 identical over 7 bases. The material sequenced was CD4+ or CD8+ T cells sorted from blood, taken in a trial of the OX40 agonist ivuxolimab. This sequence originates from an adult with an advanced solid tumor such as melanoma, head and neck, liver or kidney cancer. CDR3 in DNA: TGTGCCAGCAGCTTAGGAGCGGGGACGGTCTCTGGGGCCAACGTCCTGACTTTC. Protein sequence: CASSLGAGTVSGANVLTF.